The clone carrying this TCR beta chain was seen just once. Its antigen remains unidentified. Lactation, pregnancy, other autoimmune disease or uncontrolled infection excluded patients. From RNA transcripts, TCR beta CDR3 regions were amplified. Initially, a first-round RT-PCR of the TCR CDR3 employed the HTBI primer set. TCRdb ran MiXCR on the multiplex PCR reads and lists one entry per CDR3 protein. The repertoire includes 190,000 or so distinct CDR3 sequences, approximately 20% of them detected once, and roughly two fifths sits in the top ten. This sample was taken from a study of T cells in Graves' hyperthyroidism and ophthalmopathy. Study outcomes and limitations: Within blood appeared most thyroid clonotypes that had expanded above 0.001. Researchers report that a 13 V-J model separated ophthalmopathy from stable hyperthyroidism. Model predictions of ophthalmopathy came a median approximately 6 months before onset.

Looked up from germline, CDR1 is MNHGY and CDR2 is SVAAGI. This CDR3 has 12 amino acids. V lost 0 bases, J lost 12 bases, and 9 bases lay in between. The sequenced material came from blood. The chain joins TRBV6-9 to TRBJ1-5; D is undetermined. The receptor was isolated from a man in his forties with Graves' hyperthyroidism. The CDR3 DNA reads as TGTGCCAGCAGTTATTCTTCGGGGTTCCAGCATTTT. Amino acids: CASSYSSGFQHF.